This TCR beta chain appears in the sequencing data of a study of T cell repertoires in aging, cancer and after chemotherapy. A mixed TRB-A/B primer pool amplified rearranged TRB by multiplex touch-down PCR. TCRdb used MiXCR to reprocess the multiplex PCR reads, holding one entry per CDR3 protein. The sample records over 800 distinct CDR3 sequences, about 23% being singletons. Amplification of TCR beta used genomic DNA extracted from peripheral blood. By its share, this clonotype is medium-sized. Germline V gene data show CDR1 as KGHSH and CDR2 as LQKENI. CDR3 length equals 13 residues. The V and J ends lost 2 bases and 8 bases respectively, with 9 bases between them.

The receptor comes from a human donor with a solid tumor. The chain couples TRBV18 to TRBJ2-2; D call uncertain. The sample taken for sequencing was blood. In nucleotides, the CDR3 is TGTGCCAGCTCACCAGGACGCGAAGGGGAGCTGTTTTTT. This translates into CASSPGREGELFF.